These 18 T cell receptor beta chains were sequenced from one sample in a study of CD8+CD57+ T cells in acquired aplastic anemia (dated 2018 in TCRdb). Sequencing took place on an Illumina HiSeq 2000. Genomic DNA served as template for TCR beta VDJ combination and CDR3 sequence profiling. The raw public reads went through TCRdb reprocessing: fastp at Q25, MiXCR clone calling, in-frame beta chains kept. Identical CDR3 protein sequences are pooled into one entry, listed with their most common genes and DNA. The sample records roughly 200,000 distinct CDR3 sequences, roughly 63% of which are singletons. The ten largest clones add up to under 45% of the sample. Flow cytometry had shown CD8+CD57+ cell expansion in the patients selected for sequencing. The sample consisted of sorted CD4+, CD8+, or CD8+CD57+ T cells (not recorded which) from PBMCs. The receptors shown here come from a human donor with aplastic anemia.

The chain combines TRBV20-1 with TRBJ2-1, with D possibly being TRBD1 or TRBD2 (6 bases each). The CDR3 consists of 15 residues. The V and J ends lost 6 bases and 2 bases respectively, with 17 bases between them. Germline V gives CDR1 DFQATT, CDR2 SNEGSKA (reference sequence). The CDR3 sequence: CSARGGLGPYNEQFF. CDR3 nucleotide sequence: TGCAGTGCCCGAGGGGGGCTAGGCCCCTACAATGAGCAGTTCTTC.

This clonotype was counted a few times. V is TRBV15 and J is TRBJ1-2; D call uncertain. This CDR3 has 12 residues. The germline V and J ends were trimmed by 4 bases and 5 bases, with 8 bases remaining between them. The germline V gene encodes CDR1 LNHNV and CDR2 YYDKDF (reference sequence). CDR3 sequence (DNA): TGTGCCACCAGCACAGAAAGATATGGCTACACCTTC. Amino acids: CATSTERYGYTF.

CDR3 DNA: TGTGCCAGCAGCACTGCAGATACGCAGTATTTT. It yields the protein CASSTADTQYF. The chain has TRBV7-9 and TRBJ2-3; no clear D gene. The germline V gene encodes CDR1 SEHNR and CDR2 FQNEAQ (reference sequence). V dropped 5 bases and J dropped 4 bases, with 4 bases sitting between them. The CDR3 has 11 amino acids.

The rearrangement uses TRBV20-1 and TRBJ2-3, with 7 bases fitting TRBD2. Germline V gene data show CDR1 as DFQATT and CDR2 as SNEGSKA (reference sequence). V was pared by 6 bases and J by 5 bases, with 2 bases of the junction left unmatched. CDR3 size: 11 residues. The CDR3 spells CSAPGGDTQYF. For the CDR3, the DNA is TGCAGTGCCCCGGGAGGAGATACGCAGTATTTT.

The CDR3: CSARPLVETQYF. Here the CDR3 DNA reads TGCAGTGCTAGGCCTCTGGTAGAGACCCAGTACTTC. The chain joins TRBV20-1 to TRBJ2-5; no clear D gene. Germline loops: CDR1 DFQATT, CDR2 SNEGSKA (reference sequence). V lost 3 bases to trimming and J lost 4 bases, with 9 bases between them. This CDR3 comprises 12 residues.

Only a few counts were recorded for this clonotype. This chain links TRBV13 with TRBJ1-3; TRBD1 matches 12 bases. Germline CDR1 is PRHDT and CDR2 is FYEKMQ (reference sequence). The J segment lost 0 bases and the V segment lost 3 bases, leaving 9 bases of the junction unmatched. CDR3 length: 19 amino acids. CDR3 in DNA: TGTGCCAGCAGCTTCCCGGGACAGGGGGCGGCGGGCTCTGGAAACACCATATATTTT. This translates into CASSFPGQGAAGSGNTIYF.

Turning to this clonotype: One base away lies a much larger clone, so this may be a sequencing read error. The genes are TRBV6-6 and TRBJ2-1; 11 bases align to TRBD2. The CDR3 is 14 amino acids. CDR1 is MNHNY and CDR2 is SVGAGI in the germline V gene (reference sequence). CDR3: CASSGTSGGNEQLF. The CDR3 coding sequence is TGTGCCAGCAGTGGCACTAGCGGGGGCAATGAGCAGTTATTC.

This clonotype came up once. J is TRBJ2-7 and V is TRBV10-3; tentatively, D is TRBD1 (5 bases). Germline CDR1 and CDR2: ENHRY and SYGVKD. The CDR3 covers 12 residues. The germline V and J ends were trimmed by 8 bases and 5 bases, with 13 bases remaining between them. Here the CDR3 DNA reads TGTGCCATCGGCAGGGTAGAGCACGAGCAGTACTTC. Translating it yields CAIGRVEHEQYF.

This chain links TRBV7-3 with TRBJ2-1; 9 nucleotides align to TRBD2. The V segment lost 2 bases and the J segment 7 bases; nucleotides outside the gene matches: 6. This CDR3 spans 15 amino acids. The V gene's germline CDR1 is SGHTA and CDR2 FQGTGA. The CDR3 DNA is TGTGCCAGCAGCTTAGGGGCGGGAGGGGAAAATGAGCAGTTCTTC. Translation: CASSLGAGGENEQFF.

The CDR3 DNA sequence: TGTGCCAGCACCGCCACTTCCGGGACAGGGTTGCACGAGCAGTACTTC. Protein: CASTATSGTGLHEQYF. The chain links TRBV9 to TRBJ2-7; 9 bases match TRBD1. V lost 6 bases and J lost 5; bases outside the gene matches: 15. The CDR3 length is 16 residues. Germline CDR1 SGDLS, CDR2 YYNGEE. Full variable domain (remainder filled in from reference TRBV9 and TRBJ2-7): DSGVTQTPKHLITATGQRVTLRCSPRSGDLSVYWYQQSLDQGLQFLIQYYNGEERAKGNILERFSAQQFPDLHSELNLSSLELGDSALYFCASTATSGTGLHEQYFGPGTRLTVT.

J is TRBJ2-1 and V is TRBV20-1; 7 bases agree with TRBD1. The CDR3 extends over 12 amino acids. Trimming took 6 bases from V and 7 from J; bases not matched to a gene: 6. Germline assignment: CDR1 DFQATT and CDR2 SNEGSKA (reference sequence). The CDR3 region is CSALIQGNEQFF. CDR3 in DNA: TGCAGTGCCCTAATACAGGGGAATGAGCAGTTCTTC.

The CDR3 protein is CASSDPSENEKLFF. The CDR3 bases are TGTGCCAGCAGCGACCCGAGCGAAAATGAAAAACTGTTTTTT. The rearrangement joins TRBV2 to TRBJ1-4; D unresolved. Germline lookup yields CDR1 SNHLY and CDR2 FYNNEI. V lost 6 bases to trimming and J lost 5 bases, with 13 bases between them. This CDR3 contains 14 residues.

DNA of the CDR3: TGCGCCAGCAGCTTCAGCGGGGGGGCGTGGTACGAGCAGTACTTC. Residues: CASSFSGGAWYEQYF. The chain links TRBV5-1 to TRBJ2-7, with 10 bases matching TRBD2. With V trimmed by 2 bases and J by 4 bases, 6 bases remained unmatched. The germline V gene encodes CDR1 SGHRS and CDR2 YFSETQ. This CDR3 is built from 15 residues.

The chain employs TRBV7-6 and TRBJ1-2, with 7 nucleotides matching TRBD1. The CDR3 has 17 residues. The ends lost 6 bases at V and 4 bases at J; junction bases unmatched: 17. CDR1 SGHVS and CDR2 FNYEAQ come from the germline V gene. The CDR3 sequence: CASSYDRVGLRSYGYTF. CDR3 sequence (DNA): TGTGCCAGCAGTTACGACAGGGTTGGTCTTAGAAGCTATGGCTACACCTTC.

This clonotype was counted at least ten times. The V gene is TRBV5-8, the J gene TRBJ2-1; 10 positions match TRBD2. Germline V lookup: CDR1 SGHTS, CDR2 YDEGEE. The length of the CDR3 is 15 residues. The V segment lost 6 bases and the J segment 3 bases; nucleotides outside the gene matches: 6. CDR3 residues: CASTGTSGVYNEQFF. CDR3 in DNA: TGTGCCAGCACCGGAACTAGCGGGGTCTACAATGAGCAGTTCTTC.

This rearrangement joins TRBV7-2 to TRBJ2-7, with 7 bases matching TRBD2. The germline V gene encodes CDR1 SGHTA and CDR2 FQGNSA. The CDR3 is made up of 15 amino acids. V was pared by 3 bases and J by 0 bases, with 5 bases of the junction left unmatched. DNA for the CDR3: TGTGCCAGCAGCTTTACGGGAGGCATCTCCTACGAGCAGTACTTC. Protein: CASSFTGGISYEQYF.

The chain combines TRBV9 with TRBJ2-1; no firm D call. CDR3 length: 12 residues. Germline CDR1 SGDLS, CDR2 YYNGEE. V was shortened by 2 bases and J by 3 bases, with 3 bases between the two germline ends. CDR3 region: CASSVLYNEQFF. Written as DNA, the CDR3 is TGTGCCAGCAGCGTTCTCTACAATGAGCAGTTCTTC.

This clonotype was seen only once. This chain links TRBV5-1 with TRBJ2-2, with 7 bases matching TRBD1. V lost 4 bases and J lost 7; bases outside the gene matches: 7. Germline CDR1 is SGHRS and CDR2 is YFSETQ. This CDR3 has 14 residues. Written as DNA, the CDR3 is TGCGCCAGCAGCCCAGACAGGGAGAACGGGGAGCTGTTTTTT. As protein: CASSPDRENGELFF.